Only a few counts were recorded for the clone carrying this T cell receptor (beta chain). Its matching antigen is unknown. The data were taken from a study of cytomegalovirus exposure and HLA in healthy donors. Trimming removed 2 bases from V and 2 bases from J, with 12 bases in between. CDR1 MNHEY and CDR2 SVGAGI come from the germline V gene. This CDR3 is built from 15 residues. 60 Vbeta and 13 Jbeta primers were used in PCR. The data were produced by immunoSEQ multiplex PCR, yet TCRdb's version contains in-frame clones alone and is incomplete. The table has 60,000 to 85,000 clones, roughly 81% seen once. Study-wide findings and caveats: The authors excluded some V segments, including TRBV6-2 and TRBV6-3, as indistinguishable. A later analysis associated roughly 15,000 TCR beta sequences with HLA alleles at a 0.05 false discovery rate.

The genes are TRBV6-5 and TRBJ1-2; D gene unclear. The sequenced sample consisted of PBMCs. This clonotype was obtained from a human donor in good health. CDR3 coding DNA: TGTGCCAGCAGTTACACCCCCCCAGGAAACTATGGCTACACCTTC. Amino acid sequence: CASSYTPPGNYGYTF.